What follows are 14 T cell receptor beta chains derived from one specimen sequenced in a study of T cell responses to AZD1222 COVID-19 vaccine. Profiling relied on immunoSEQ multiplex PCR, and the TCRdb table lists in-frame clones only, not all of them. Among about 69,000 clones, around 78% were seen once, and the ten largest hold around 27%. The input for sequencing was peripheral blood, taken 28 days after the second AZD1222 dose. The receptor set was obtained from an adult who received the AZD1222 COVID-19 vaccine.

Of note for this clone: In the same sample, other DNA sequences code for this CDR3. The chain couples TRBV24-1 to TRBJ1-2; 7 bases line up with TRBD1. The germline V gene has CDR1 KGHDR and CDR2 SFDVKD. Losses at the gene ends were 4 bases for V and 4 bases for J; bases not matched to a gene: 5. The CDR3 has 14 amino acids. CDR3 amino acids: CATSDDDRAYGYTF. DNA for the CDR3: TGTGCCACCAGTGACGACGACAGGGCCTATGGCTACACCTTC.

CDR3 amino acids: CASSLGGPNTEAFF. The CDR3 DNA reads as TGCGCCAGCAGCCTCGGGGGGCCGAACACTGAAGCTTTCTTT. The rearrangement links TRBV5-1 to TRBJ1-1; a weak D match, TRBD1 (6 bases). Germline V gene lookup returns CDR1 SGHRS and CDR2 YFSETQ. The length of the CDR3 is 14 residues. The germline V and J ends were trimmed by 4 bases and 1 base, with 11 bases remaining between them.

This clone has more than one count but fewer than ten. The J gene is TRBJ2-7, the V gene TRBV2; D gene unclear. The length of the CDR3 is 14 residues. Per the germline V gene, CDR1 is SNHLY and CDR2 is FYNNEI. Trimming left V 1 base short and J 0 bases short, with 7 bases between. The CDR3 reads CASSEDLFSYEQYF. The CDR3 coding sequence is TGTGCCAGCAGTGAAGACTTATTCTCCTACGAGCAGTACTTC.

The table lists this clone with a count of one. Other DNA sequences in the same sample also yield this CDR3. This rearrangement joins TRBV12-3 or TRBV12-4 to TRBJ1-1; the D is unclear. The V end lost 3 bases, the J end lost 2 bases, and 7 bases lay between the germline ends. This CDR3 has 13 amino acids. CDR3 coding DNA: TGTGCCAGCAGTTTTGTGGTTAACACTGAAGCTTTCTTT. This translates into CASSFVVNTEAFF.

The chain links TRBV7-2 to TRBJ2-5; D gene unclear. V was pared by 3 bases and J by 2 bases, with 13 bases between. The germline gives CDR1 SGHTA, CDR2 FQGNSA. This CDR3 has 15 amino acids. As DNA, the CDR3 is TGTGCCAGCAGCTTTAGACTCTCCCGACAAGAGACCCAGTACTTC. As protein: CASSFRLSRQETQYF.

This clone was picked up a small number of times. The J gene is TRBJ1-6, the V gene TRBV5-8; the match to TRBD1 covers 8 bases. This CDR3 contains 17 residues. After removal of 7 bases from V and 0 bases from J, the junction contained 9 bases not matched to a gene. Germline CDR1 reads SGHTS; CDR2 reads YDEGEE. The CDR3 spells CASPRGQGSSYNSPLHF. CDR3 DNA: TGTGCCAGCCCGCGTGGACAGGGAAGCTCCTATAATTCACCCCTCCACTTT.

The CDR3 nucleotides are TGCGCCAGCAGCTTGGAAGTGAACACTGAAGCTTTCTTT. Amino acid sequence: CASSLEVNTEAFF. V is TRBV5-1 and J is TRBJ1-1; D is uncertain. Germline V gives CDR1 SGHRS, CDR2 YFSETQ. The CDR3 covers 13 residues. V was cut by 0 bases and J by 0 bases, with 3 bases left in between.

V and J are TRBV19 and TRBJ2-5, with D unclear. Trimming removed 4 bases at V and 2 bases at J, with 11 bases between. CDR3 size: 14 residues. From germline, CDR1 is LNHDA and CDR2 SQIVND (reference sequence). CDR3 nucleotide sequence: TGTGCCAGTAGTAACCGGCAGCTTCAAGAGACCCAGTACTTC. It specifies CASSNRQLQETQYF.

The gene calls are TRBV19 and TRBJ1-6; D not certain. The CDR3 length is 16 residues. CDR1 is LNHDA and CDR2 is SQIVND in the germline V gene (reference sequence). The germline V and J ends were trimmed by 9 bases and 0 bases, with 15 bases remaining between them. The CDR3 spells CASSRGGSSYNSPLHF. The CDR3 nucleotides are TGTGCCAGCTCTCGCGGAGGGAGCTCCTATAATTCACCCCTCCACTTT.

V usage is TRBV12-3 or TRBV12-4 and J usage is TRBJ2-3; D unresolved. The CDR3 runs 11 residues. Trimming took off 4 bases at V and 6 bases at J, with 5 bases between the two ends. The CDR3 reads CASSSGDTQYF. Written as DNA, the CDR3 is TGTGCCAGCAGTTCGGGTGATACGCAGTATTTT.

DNA of the CDR3: TGTGCCAGCAGCCCCCGGGACAGGGCCTACACCATATATTTT. Protein: CASSPRDRAYTIYF. This sequence joins TRBV9 and TRBJ1-3, with 9 bases identical to TRBD1. This CDR3 comprises 14 residues. V lost 4 bases and J lost 8; bases outside the gene matches: 7. The germline CDR1 and CDR2 sequences are SGDLS and YYNGEE. Full variable domain (missing parts from reference TRBV9 and TRBJ1-3): DSGVTQTPKHLITATGQRVTLRCSPRSGDLSVYWYQQSLDQGLQFLIQYYNGEERAKGNILERFSAQQFPDLHSELNLSSLELGDSALYFCASSPRDRAYTIYFGEGSWLTVV.

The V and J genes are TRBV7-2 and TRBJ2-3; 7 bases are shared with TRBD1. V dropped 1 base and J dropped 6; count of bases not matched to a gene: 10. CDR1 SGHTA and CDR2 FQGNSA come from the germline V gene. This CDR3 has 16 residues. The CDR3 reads CASSLGETGLADTQYF. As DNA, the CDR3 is TGTGCCAGCAGCTTAGGCGAGACAGGGCTGGCGGATACGCAGTATTTT.

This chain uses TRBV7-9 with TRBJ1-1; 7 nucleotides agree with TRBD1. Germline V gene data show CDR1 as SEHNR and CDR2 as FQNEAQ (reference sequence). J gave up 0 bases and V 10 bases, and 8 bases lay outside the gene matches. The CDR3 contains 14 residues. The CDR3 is CATQGQNLNTEAFF. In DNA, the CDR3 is TGTGCCACCCAGGGACAGAACTTGAACACTGAAGCTTTCTTT.

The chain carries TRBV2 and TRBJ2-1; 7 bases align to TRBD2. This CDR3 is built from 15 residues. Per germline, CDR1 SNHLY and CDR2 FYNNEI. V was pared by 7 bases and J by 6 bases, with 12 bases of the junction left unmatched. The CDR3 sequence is CASISSGLTFNEQFF. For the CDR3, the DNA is TGTGCCAGCATATCCTCGGGACTAACATTCAATGAGCAGTTCTTC.